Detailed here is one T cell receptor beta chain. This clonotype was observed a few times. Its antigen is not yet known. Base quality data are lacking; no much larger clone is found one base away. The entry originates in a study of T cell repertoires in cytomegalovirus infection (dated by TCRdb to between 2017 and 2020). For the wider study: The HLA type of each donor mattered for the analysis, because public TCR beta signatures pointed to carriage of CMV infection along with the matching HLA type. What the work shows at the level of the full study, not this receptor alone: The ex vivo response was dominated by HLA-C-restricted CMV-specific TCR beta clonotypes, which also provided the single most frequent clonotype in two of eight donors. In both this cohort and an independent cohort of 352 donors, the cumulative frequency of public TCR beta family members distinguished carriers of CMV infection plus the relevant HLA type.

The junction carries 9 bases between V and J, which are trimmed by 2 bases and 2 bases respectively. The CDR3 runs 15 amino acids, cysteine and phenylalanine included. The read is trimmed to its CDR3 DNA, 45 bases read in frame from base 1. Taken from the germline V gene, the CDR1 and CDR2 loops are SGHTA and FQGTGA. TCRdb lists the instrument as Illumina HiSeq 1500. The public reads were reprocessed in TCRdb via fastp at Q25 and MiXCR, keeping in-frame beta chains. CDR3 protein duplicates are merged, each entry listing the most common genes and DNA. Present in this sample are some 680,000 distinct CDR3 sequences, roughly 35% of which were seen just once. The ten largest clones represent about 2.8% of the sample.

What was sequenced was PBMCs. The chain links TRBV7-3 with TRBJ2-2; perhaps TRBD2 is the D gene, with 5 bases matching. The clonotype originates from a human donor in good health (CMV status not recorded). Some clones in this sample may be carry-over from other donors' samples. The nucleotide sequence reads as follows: TGTGCCAGCAGCTTAGGGGAGTTTAACACCGGGGAGCTGTTTTTT. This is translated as CASSLGEFNTGELFF. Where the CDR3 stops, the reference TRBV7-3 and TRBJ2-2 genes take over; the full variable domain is GAGVSQTPSNKVTEKGKYVELRCDPISGHTALYWYRQSLGQGPEFLIYFQGTGAADDSGLPNDRFFAVRPEGSVSTLKIQRTERGDSAVYLCASSLGEFNTGELFFGEGSRLTVL.